The clone carrying this T cell receptor beta chain has a count of ten or more. What it binds is unknown. This record belongs to a study of CD8 T cells in ankylosing spondylitis. General study points: Seemingly characteristic of ankylosing spondylitis blood was a TCR beta motif consisting of several highly homologous variants.

Quantitative 5'-RACE was performed with molecular barcodes, and it yielded the TCR beta libraries. TCRdb recomputed calls from the 5' RACE reads with MiXCR, one row per CDR3 protein. The sample includes some 220,000 distinct CDR3 sequences, 7% to 8% of them seen just once. In germline, CDR1 is LGHDT, CDR2 YNNKEL (reference sequence). This CDR3 has 14 residues. Deletions cut 1 base from V and 6 bases from J, with 13 bases between. The source is a male donor with ankylosing spondylitis. This rearrangement joins TRBV3-1 to TRBJ2-7; D is undetermined. Specimen: blood, either unsorted or a sorted T cell fraction (not recorded which). CDR3 region: CASSQAGQDGEQYF. In DNA, the CDR3 is TGTGCCAGCAGCCAAGCGGGTCAGGACGGCGAGCAGTACTTC.